This T cell receptor beta chain was profiled in a study of T cell responses to AZD1222 COVID-19 vaccine. Study context: Second doses that came at about 4 or about 12 weeks were put together.

Trimming pared 8 bases from V and 7 bases from J, leaving 14 bases between. The length of the CDR3 is 13 residues. Germline V gene lookup returns CDR1 LNHDA and CDR2 SQIVND (reference sequence). Study-wide points: Repertoires in all cases were sampled only once the peak T cell response had passed. Among the donors, most were white British and more were female, and clonal diversity was possibly underestimated. Researchers report vaccine-associated CD4 TCRs spanning spike, with dominance at 160-218 and 743-854.

About this clone: Its antigen is currently unknown.

Sequenced by immunoSEQ multiplex PCR; TCRdb stores in-frame clones only, minus some. The sample carries about 78,000 clones, around 87% recorded once. The sequence was collected from an adult in good health. The chain recombines TRBV19 with TRBJ1-4; D gene uncertain. The source was peripheral blood, collected on day 0 of AZD1222 vaccination. The CDR3, as DNA: TGTGCCAGTGCCCCCGGTGTGGGTGAAAAACTGTTTTTT. Its translation is CASAPGVGEKLFF.